A selection of T cell receptor beta chains follows, all from one sample in a study of T cells in localized non-small cell lung cancer. Only in-frame clones appear in the TCRdb table, and some are missing; sequencing was by immunoSEQ multiplex PCR. This sample has fewer than 90,000 clones; 84% occur once, and the top ten carry around 2.8%. The sample here was peripheral blood, taken before any cancer treatment. The receptors originated from a man aged 40-75 years with stage I lung adenocarcinoma. Each CDR3 is given with its conserved first and last residue. A D gene is named only where the DNA matches it firmly. Some rows mark clone size as missing; the rest say once, few, many or name a class of expanded clone.

CDR3 DNA: TGTGCCAGTAGTATGCGGCGGACCTACGGGGAGCTGTTTTTT
CDR3 protein: CASSMRRTYGELFF
D gene: NA
V gene: TRBV19
J gene: TRBJ2-2
clone size: NA

CDR3 DNA: TGTGCCAGCAGCTTAGCGGAGGGAAACTCCTACGAGCAGTACTTC
CDR3 protein: CASSLAEGNSYEQYF
D gene: NA
V gene: TRBV7-9
J gene: TRBJ2-7
clone size: NA

CDR3 DNA: TGTGCCAGCTCACCGAGACAGGCAGATACGCAGTATTTT
CDR3 protein: CASSPRQADTQYF
D gene: NA
V gene: TRBV18
J gene: TRBJ2-3
clone size: NA

CDR3 DNA: TGTGCCAGCACAACAGGGGAGGTTATGGGCTACACCTTC
CDR3 protein: CASTTGEVMGYTF
D gene: TRBD1
V gene: TRBV6-5
J gene: TRBJ1-2
clone size: NA

CDR3 DNA: TGCGCCAGCAGGCAGGGAAGCGGCATAGAATTTAGTGAAGCTTTCTTT
CDR3 protein: CASRQGSGIEFSEAFF
D gene: NA
V gene: TRBV5-1
J gene: TRBJ1-1
clone size: once

CDR3 DNA: TGCGCCAGCAGCTTGGCCCCTGGACTTCCTGGTACCTCCTACGAGCAGTACTTC
CDR3 protein: CASSLAPGLPGTSYEQYF
D gene: NA
V gene: TRBV5-1
J gene: TRBJ2-7
clone size: NA

CDR3 DNA: TGTGCCAGTAGCTCAGGGACAGGGAATCAGCCCCAGCATTTT
CDR3 protein: CASSSGTGNQPQHF
D gene: TRBD1
V gene: TRBV19
J gene: TRBJ1-5
clone size: once

CDR3 DNA: TGTGCCATCAGACAGGGGGCGACTGGAAACACCATATATTTT
CDR3 protein: CAIRQGATGNTIYF
D gene: TRBD1
V gene: TRBV10-3
J gene: TRBJ1-3
clone size: few

CDR3 DNA: TGTGCCAGCAGCTTAGCCTCAGGGACTCCTCAAGAGACCCAGTACTTC
CDR3 protein: CASSLASGTPQETQYF
D gene: NA
V gene: TRBV11-2
J gene: TRBJ2-5
clone size: NA

CDR3 DNA: TGTGCCATCAGTGACTCAGGGTACTTAGCTTTCTTT
CDR3 protein: CAISDSGYLAFF
D gene: NA
V gene: TRBV10-3
J gene: TRBJ1-1
clone size: NA

CDR3 DNA: TGTGCCAGCACCGGGGTCCGTTCTGGGGCCAACGTCCTGACTTTC
CDR3 protein: CASTGVRSGANVLTF
D gene: NA
V gene: TRBV2
J gene: TRBJ2-6
clone size: few

CDR3 DNA: TGTGCTAGTGGTTTGTGGGACAGGAACACCGGGGAGCTGTTTTTT
CDR3 protein: CASGLWDRNTGELFF
D gene: TRBD1
V gene: TRBV12-5
J gene: TRBJ2-2
clone size: NA

CDR3 DNA: TGTGCCAGCAGCTTAGAGGAGACAGGGATCACCTACGAGCAGTACTTC
CDR3 protein: CASSLEETGITYEQYF
D gene: TRBD1
V gene: TRBV7-2
J gene: TRBJ2-7
clone size: NA

CDR3 DNA: TGCAGCGAAAAGCAGGGGCCGCGATCTGAAGCTTTCTTT
CDR3 protein: CSEKQGPRSEAFF
D gene: NA
V gene: TRBV29-1
J gene: TRBJ1-1
clone size: NA

CDR3 DNA: TGTGCCAGCAGCTTCGGGGGACCCTCCTACGAGCAGTACTTC
CDR3 protein: CASSFGGPSYEQYF
D gene: NA
V gene: TRBV7-2
J gene: TRBJ2-7
clone size: NA

CDR3 DNA: TGTGCCAGCAGCTTACCGCCCCAAGAGACCCAGTACTTC
CDR3 protein: CASSLPPQETQYF
D gene: NA
V gene: TRBV7-3
J gene: TRBJ2-5
clone size: NA

CDR3 DNA: TGTGCCAGCAGTGAAGGGGGCATCGCGAAGACCCAGTACTTC
CDR3 protein: CASSEGGIAKTQYF
D gene: NA
V gene: TRBV6-1
J gene: TRBJ2-5
clone size: NA

CDR3 DNA: TGTGCCAGCAGTGTTAGGCGGGAGGCCACCAATGAGCAGTTCTTC
CDR3 protein: CASSVRREATNEQFF
D gene: TRBD2
V gene: TRBV2
J gene: TRBJ2-1
clone size: NA

CDR3 DNA: TGTGCCACCCAAGGGAGGGGGCTAGGCGCAGATACGCAGTATTTT
CDR3 protein: CATQGRGLGADTQYF
D gene: NA
V gene: TRBV6-6
J gene: TRBJ2-3
clone size: NA

CDR3 DNA: TGTGCCACCGTAGACAGGGGGCTTAACTATGGCTACACCTTC
CDR3 protein: CATVDRGLNYGYTF
D gene: TRBD1
V gene: TRBV28
J gene: TRBJ1-2
clone size: NA

CDR3 DNA: TGCGCCAGCAGCTTGGGGGGCCTTGCAACTAATGAAAAACTGTTTTTT
CDR3 protein: CASSLGGLATNEKLFF
D gene: NA
V gene: TRBV5-1
J gene: TRBJ1-4
clone size: NA

CDR3 DNA: TGTGCCAGCAGCGCGGACGGGTTGGGCGGGGAGCTGTTTTTT
CDR3 protein: CASSADGLGGELFF
D gene: NA
V gene: TRBV2
J gene: TRBJ2-2
clone size: NA

CDR3 DNA: TGTGCCAGCAGCCGGGGTTCCAATCAGCCCCAGCATTTT
CDR3 protein: CASSRGSNQPQHF
D gene: NA
V gene: TRBV6-5
J gene: TRBJ1-5
clone size: NA

CDR3 DNA: TGTGCCAGCAGCCTCGGCGGGAGGGACTGGGAGACCCAGTACTTC
CDR3 protein: CASSLGGRDWETQYF
D gene: TRBD2
V gene: TRBV14
J gene: TRBJ2-5
clone size: NA

CDR3 DNA: TGTGCTAGCAGCTTAGCTATAGACGGGGATACGCAGTATTTT
CDR3 protein: CASSLAIDGDTQYF
D gene: NA
V gene: TRBV7-7
J gene: TRBJ2-3
clone size: NA

CDR3 DNA: TGTGCCAGCAGCCCGGCTCAGGGAGGGGAAAAACTGTTTTTT
CDR3 protein: CASSPAQGGEKLFF
D gene: NA
V gene: TRBV9
J gene: TRBJ1-4
clone size: NA

CDR3 DNA: TGTGCCAGCAGTAACCCCCTGGAGCGGGGGAACACAGATACGCAGTATTTT
CDR3 protein: CASSNPLERGNTDTQYF
D gene: TRBD2
V gene: TRBV27
J gene: TRBJ2-3
clone size: NA

CDR3 DNA: TGTGCCAGCGAGGACGTCGGTGAGCAGTTCTTC
CDR3 protein: CASEDVGEQFF
D gene: NA
V gene: TRBV27
J gene: TRBJ2-1
clone size: NA

CDR3 DNA: TGTGCCCAGGGCAGGGAGGGAACCGAGCAGTACTTC
CDR3 protein: CAQGREGTEQYF
D gene: TRBD2
V gene: TRBV30
J gene: TRBJ2-7
clone size: NA

CDR3 DNA: TGTGCCAGCAGCAAAAAGGGGCCGATCGAAGAGACCCAGTACTTC
CDR3 protein: CASSKKGPIEETQYF
D gene: NA
V gene: TRBV21-1
J gene: TRBJ2-5
clone size: NA

CDR3 DNA: TGTGCCAGCAGTGAACGGAGAGAAGGCTACACCTTC
CDR3 protein: CASSERREGYTF
D gene: NA
V gene: TRBV2
J gene: TRBJ1-2
clone size: few

CDR3 DNA: TGCGCCAGCAGCGACCAGCGACTAGCGGGGTTTGGGGAGCAGTACTTC
CDR3 protein: CASSDQRLAGFGEQYF
D gene: TRBD2
V gene: TRBV5-1
J gene: TRBJ2-7
clone size: once

CDR3 DNA: TGTGCCAGCAGAGAGGAGGTCTCTGGGGCCAACGTCCTGACTTTC
CDR3 protein: CASREEVSGANVLTF
D gene: NA
V gene: TRBV2
J gene: TRBJ2-6
clone size: NA

CDR3 DNA: TGTGCCAGCTCACCCCGCGAGTTGGCGGAGACCCAGTACTTC
CDR3 protein: CASSPRELAETQYF
D gene: NA
V gene: TRBV18
J gene: TRBJ2-5
clone size: NA

CDR3 DNA: TGCAGCGTTGAATTCGGATCAAATGAAAAACTGTTTTTT
CDR3 protein: CSVEFGSNEKLFF
D gene: NA
V gene: TRBV29-1
J gene: TRBJ1-4
clone size: NA

CDR3 DNA: TGTGCCAGCAGTCAGAGTTCGAGGGGCAATGAGCAGTTCTTC
CDR3 protein: CASSQSSRGNEQFF
D gene: NA
V gene: TRBV6-6
J gene: TRBJ2-1
clone size: NA

CDR3 DNA: TGTGCCAGCAGCGTCCTGGGACAGGGGTTTGAAAAACTGTTTTTT
CDR3 protein: CASSVLGQGFEKLFF
D gene: TRBD1
V gene: TRBV14
J gene: TRBJ1-4
clone size: NA

CDR3 DNA: TGTGCCAGTAGTACGACAGCTCTCGACAGGAACACCATATATTTT
CDR3 protein: CASSTTALDRNTIYF
D gene: NA
V gene: TRBV19
J gene: TRBJ1-3
clone size: NA

CDR3 DNA: TGTGCCAGCTCACAGACTCCGGGACAGGGGAAGGATATGAACACTGAAGCTTTCTTT
CDR3 protein: CASSQTPGQGKDMNTEAFF
D gene: TRBD1
V gene: TRBV18
J gene: TRBJ1-1
clone size: NA

CDR3 DNA: TGTGCCAGCAGCTCCCCCGGGGGTTCGATATTTGAGCAGTTCTTC
CDR3 protein: CASSSPGGSIFEQFF
D gene: NA
V gene: TRBV7-2
J gene: TRBJ2-1
clone size: NA

CDR3 DNA: TGTGCCAGCAGCGATACCCAAGAAGCAGATACGCAGTATTTT
CDR3 protein: CASSDTQEADTQYF
D gene: NA
V gene: TRBV5-6
J gene: TRBJ2-3
clone size: once

CDR3 DNA: TGTGCCAGCAGTGAGACTAGCGGGGGGGCCACAGATACGCAGTATTTT
CDR3 protein: CASSETSGGATDTQYF
D gene: TRBD2
V gene: TRBV6-1
J gene: TRBJ2-3
clone size: medium-sized

CDR3 DNA: TGTGCCAGCAGCTTAGAGGGCGACAACACTGAAGCTTTCTTT
CDR3 protein: CASSLEGDNTEAFF
D gene: NA
V gene: TRBV7-2
J gene: TRBJ1-1
clone size: NA

CDR3 DNA: TGTGCCACCAGCAGAGATCGGGGTCAAGAGACCCAGTACTTC
CDR3 protein: CATSRDRGQETQYF
D gene: NA
V gene: TRBV15
J gene: TRBJ2-5
clone size: NA

CDR3 DNA: TGTGCCACCAGCAGAGGCCTAGCGGGGTTGTACAATGAGCAGTTCTTC
CDR3 protein: CATSRGLAGLYNEQFF
D gene: TRBD2
V gene: TRBV15
J gene: TRBJ2-1
clone size: NA

CDR3 DNA: TGTGCCAGCAGCAATACCGGGACAGGGGTTATAGGCTACACCTTC
CDR3 protein: CASSNTGTGVIGYTF
D gene: TRBD1
V gene: TRBV7-2
J gene: TRBJ1-2
clone size: NA

CDR3 DNA: TGTGCCAGTAGGGGAGCGGGAGCGGAGGCATTCGAGCAGTTCTTC
CDR3 protein: CASRGAGAEAFEQFF
D gene: TRBD2
V gene: TRBV19
J gene: TRBJ2-1
clone size: few

CDR3 DNA: TGTGCCAGCAGTTTATTCCGACAGTACTATGGCTACACCTTC
CDR3 protein: CASSLFRQYYGYTF
D gene: NA
V gene: TRBV28
J gene: TRBJ1-2
clone size: NA

CDR3 DNA: TGTGCCAGCATATTTGGGGGGGTGGCGAATTCACCCCTCCACTTT
CDR3 protein: CASIFGGVANSPLHF
D gene: NA
V gene: TRBV2
J gene: TRBJ1-6
clone size: NA